The 9 T cell receptor beta chains reported below all come from one sample, sequenced in a study of PD-L1 blockade in urothelial cancer. The assay was immunoSEQ multiplex PCR, and TCRdb's table has in-frame clones only and misses some. Of 45,000 to 65,000 clones in the sample, over 75% were seen once. Sequences were derived from PBMCs, sampled around atezolizumab (anti-PD-L1) treatment. These receptors were obtained from a man aged 40-49 years with urothelial cancer.

This clone has only a few counts. This chain connects TRBV7-9 to TRBJ1-1; 9 nucleotides align to TRBD1. Per the germline V gene, CDR1 is SEHNR and CDR2 is FQNEAQ (reference sequence). The J segment lost 10 bases and the V segment lost 1 base, leaving 7 bases of the junction unmatched. The CDR3 loop spans 14 amino acids. The CDR3 protein is CASSLVRDRAGAFF. The CDR3 DNA sequence: TGTGCCAGCAGCTTAGTCCGGGACAGGGCGGGAGCTTTCTTT. Full variable domain (remainder filled in from reference TRBV7-9 and TRBJ1-1): DTGVSQNPRHKITKRGQNVTFRCDPISEHNRLYWYRQTLGQGPEFLTYFQNEAQLEKSRLLSDRFSAERPKGSFSTLEIQRTEQGDSAMYLCASSLVRDRAGAFFGQGTRLTVV.

The chain employs TRBV4-3 and TRBJ2-2, with TRBD2 matching 12 bases. J gave up 5 bases and V 1 base, and 14 bases lay outside the gene matches. The germline V gene encodes CDR1 LGHNA and CDR2 YSLEER. The CDR3 contains 20 residues. The CDR3: CASSQGYPASGRGRTGELFF. For the CDR3, the DNA is TGCGCCAGCAGCCAAGGTTACCCGGCTAGCGGGAGGGGAAGAACCGGGGAGCTGTTTTTT.

The CDR3 loop is CASSWDRGNDQPQHF. DNA for the CDR3: TGTGCCAGCAGTTGGGACAGGGGTAACGATCAGCCCCAGCATTTT. The chain carries TRBV6-1 and TRBJ1-5, with 10 bases fitting TRBD1. Germline V gene lookup returns CDR1 MNHNS and CDR2 SASEGT. With 5 bases clipped from V and 5 bases from J, the junction kept 6 bases outside the gene matches. The CDR3 totals 15 residues.

This chain links TRBV29-1 with TRBJ1-3, with D possibly being TRBD1 (5 bases). Germline CDR1 is SQVTM and CDR2 is ANQGSEA. Trimming removed 6 bases at V and 1 base at J, with 13 bases between. CDR3 length equals 14 residues. Here the CDR3 reads CSVVGQGSGNTIYF. The CDR3 DNA is TGCAGCGTCGTTGGGCAGGGATCTGGAAACACCATATATTTT.

The rearrangement joins TRBV4-1 to TRBJ1-2, with D perhaps TRBD1 (5 bases). The CDR3 loop spans 13 amino acids. CDR1 is MGHRA and CDR2 is YSYEKL in the germline V gene. V lost 6 bases, J lost 7 bases, and 15 bases lay in between. The CDR3 reads CASRPSGYGGYTF. CDR3 DNA sequence: TGCGCCAGCAGACCTTCAGGGTATGGTGGCTACACCTTC.

The J gene is TRBJ1-1, the V gene TRBV20-1; D is unresolved. V gave up 6 bases and J gave up 9 bases, with 14 bases separating them. In germline, CDR1 is DFQATT, CDR2 SNEGSKA (reference sequence). CDR3 size: 11 residues. The CDR3: CSADKDSQAFF. CDR3 sequence (DNA): TGCAGTGCAGATAAGGACTCGCAAGCTTTCTTT.

This clone was recorded only once. The junction departs from germline at one end; a sequencing error may be responsible. CDR3 bases: TGTGCCACCAGCAGAGATCTAATTGTGACTAGCGGGTCTGTCTTC. Its protein is CATSRDLIVTSGSVF. This sequence joins TRBV15 and TRBJ2-7, with TRBD2 identical over 10 bases. The length of the CDR3 is 15 residues. Germline V gene data show CDR1 as LNHNV and CDR2 as YYDKDF (reference sequence).

The rearrangement uses TRBV4-1 and TRBJ2-7, with D perhaps matching TRBD2 (7 bases). V lost 7 bases and J 6 bases, leaving 19 bases between the germline ends. The CDR3 has 14 residues. Per the germline V gene, CDR1 is MGHRA and CDR2 is YSYEKL. Written as DNA, the CDR3 is TGCGCCAGCACCCGGGGCTGGGGGGGCTCCGAGCAGTACTTC. Translating gives CASTRGWGGSEQYF.

In its sample, this clone was seen once. The V and J genes are TRBV19 and TRBJ2-7; tentatively, D is TRBD1 (6 bases). The CDR3 totals 15 residues. Germline CDR1 and CDR2: LNHDA and SQIVND (reference sequence). The V end lost 6 bases, the J end lost 0 bases, and 15 bases lay between the germline ends. CDR3 DNA: TGTGCCAGTAGCGCAGACAGGACCAGCTCCTACGAGCAGTACTTC. Translation gives CASSADRTSSYEQYF.